Following are 28 T cell receptor beta chains from one sample sequenced in a study of shared clonotypes between healthy human individuals. TCRdb's table, derived via immunoSEQ multiplex PCR, lists solely in-frame clones and lacks some. The top ten hold 1.5% to 2% of the sample, which has hundreds of thousands of clones, about 74% seen once. Sequencing was performed on memory CD4+ T cells sorted from blood. Indicated subset: CD45RA-negative fraction. The receptors shown here come from a woman aged 30 to 39 in good health.

Of note for this clone: In the same sample, other DNA sequences code for this CDR3. The chain combines TRBV18 with TRBJ1-1; no firm D call. The germline V and J ends were trimmed by 6 bases and 2 bases, with 13 bases remaining between them. The CDR3 covers 14 residues. Germline-derived CDR1 and CDR2 are KGHSH and LQKENI. The CDR3 reads CASSPGTPNTEAFF. CDR3 in DNA: TGTGCCAGCTCTCCGGGAACACCCAACACTGAAGCTTTCTTT.

This chain connects TRBV7-3 to TRBJ1-2, with D perhaps TRBD1 (5 bases). With 4 bases removed from V and 13 bases from J, the gap between germline ends came to 19 bases. Germline values: CDR1 SGHTA, CDR2 FQGTGA. This CDR3 is built from 13 residues. CDR3 bases: TGTGCCAGCAGCTCACAAAGGGCGGGACCGCTCACCTTC. Residues: CASSSQRAGPLTF.

The V call is TRBV28, the J call TRBJ2-3, with 14 bases lining up with TRBD2. V lost 6 bases to trimming and J lost 2 bases; unmatched junction nucleotides: 10. Germline V gene data show CDR1 as MDHEN and CDR2 as SYDVKM. This CDR3 has 18 amino acids. For the CDR3, the DNA is TGTGCCAGCAGGAGGACGGGACTAGCGGGAGTATTCACAGATACGCAGTATTTT. Translating it yields CASRRTGLAGVFTDTQYF.

Concerning this clone itself: Possible read error: a much larger clone is one base away. This sample includes further DNA sequences coding for the same CDR3. This rearrangement joins TRBV11-1 to TRBJ1-1; D remains ambiguous. From germline, CDR1 is SGHAT and CDR2 FQDESV (reference sequence). The CDR3 extends over 13 amino acids. V dropped 4 bases and J dropped 3 bases, with 9 bases sitting between them. The CDR3 region has the DNA TGTGCCAGCAGCTCCCAGAGGGACACTGAAGCTTTCTTT. It specifies CASSSQRDTEAFF.

The chain joins TRBV7-3 to TRBJ2-3, with 9 nucleotides matching TRBD1. The junction had 4 bases not matched to a gene; V was cut back by 4 bases and J by 5 bases. The CDR3 contains 14 residues. The germline gives CDR1 SGHTA, CDR2 FQGTGA. The DNA for the CDR3 is TGTGCCAGCAGCTCAGGGACAGGGCAAGATACGCAGTATTTT. This gives the protein CASSSGTGQDTQYF.

This clone turned up a few times. The rearrangement uses TRBV10-3 and TRBJ2-7; 8 bases are shared with TRBD1. The CDR3 extends over 14 amino acids. The germline gives CDR1 ENHRY, CDR2 SYGVKD. V shed 5 bases, J shed 5 bases, and the junction held 8 bases outside the gene matches. The CDR3: CAISSATGVNEQYF. The CDR3 DNA reads TGTGCCATCAGTAGTGCGACAGGGGTAAACGAGCAGTACTTC.

V is TRBV7-9 and J is TRBJ2-3; 7 bases line up with TRBD2. Germline V gene data show CDR1 as SEHNR and CDR2 as FQNEAQ (reference sequence). The trim removed 5 bases at V and 0 bases at J, leaving 8 bases unmatched. This CDR3 spans 16 amino acids. CDR3 nucleotide sequence: TGTGCCAGCAGCGTAGGTGGGCGGGGGAGCACAGATACGCAGTATTTT. Protein: CASSVGGRGSTDTQYF.

This chain joins TRBV28 and TRBJ2-7; the D gene is possibly TRBD2 (6 bases). V lost 6 bases and J 3 bases, leaving 18 bases between the germline ends. This CDR3 contains 15 residues. CDR1 and CDR2 from the germline V gene are MDHEN and SYDVKM. In DNA form, the CDR3 reads TGTGCCAGCAGCTCACCGGGAGACGGTGTCTACGAGCAGTACTTC. Amino acid sequence: CASSSPGDGVYEQYF.

This rearrangement joins TRBV4-2 to TRBJ2-7; 11 bases are a match to TRBD1. CDR3 length: 16 amino acids. The J segment lost 4 bases and the V segment lost 4 bases, leaving 9 bases of the junction unmatched. Germline CDR1 reads LGHNA; CDR2 reads YNFKEQ. CDR3 DNA: TGTGCCAGCAGCCCCGAGCAGGGACAGGGGGGATACGAGCAGTACTTC. It codes for CASSPEQGQGGYEQYF.

The chain joins TRBV6-5 to TRBJ1-1, with D unclear. V lost 4 bases to trimming and J lost 1 base, with 10 bases between them. The germline CDR1 and CDR2 sequences are MNHEY and SVGAGI. The CDR3 extends over 14 amino acids. CDR3 sequence (DNA): TGTGCCAGCAGTTCCCCCCGGGAGAACACTGAAGCTTTCTTT. This gives the protein CASSSPRENTEAFF.

This chain connects TRBV30 to TRBJ2-7; no clear D gene. This CDR3 region has 11 residues. Trimming shortened V by 1 base and J by 3 bases, and 4 bases separated the two germline ends. Germline V gene lookup returns CDR1 GTSNPN and CDR2 SVGIG (reference sequence). Written as DNA, the CDR3 is TGTGCCTGGAGTGGGAACTACGAGCAGTACTTC. Encoded protein: CAWSGNYEQYF.

The chain couples TRBV11-2 to TRBJ2-7; D is uncertain. Germline V CDR1 and CDR2: SGHAT, FQNNGV. Trimming cost V 7 bases and J 4 bases, with 5 bases left between them. The CDR3 is 10 residues long. Here the CDR3 reads CASMGYEQYF. The CDR3, as DNA: TGTGCCAGCATGGGATACGAGCAGTACTTC.

This clone came up many times. The chain is built from TRBV15 and TRBJ2-7, with D possibly TRBD2 on 6 matching bases. The germline V gene has CDR1 LNHNV and CDR2 YYDKDF (reference sequence). V lost 1 base and J 2 bases, leaving 12 bases between the germline ends. The CDR3 length is 15 residues. This chain's CDR3 is CATSRVWGEAYEQYF. The CDR3 DNA is TGTGCCACCAGCAGAGTATGGGGGGAAGCCTACGAGCAGTACTTC.

This clone is a singleton in its sample. The chain couples TRBV5-4 to TRBJ2-1, with a possible D match to TRBD2 (6 bases). Per the germline V gene, CDR1 is SGHNT and CDR2 is YYREEE (reference sequence). The CDR3 is 15 amino acids. The ends were cut back, 3 bases at V and 7 bases at J, with 17 bases in the middle. The CDR3, as DNA: TGTGCCAGCAGCTCAACGCCGACTAGTCATAATGAGCAGTTCTTC. It is translated as CASSSTPTSHNEQFF.

The V gene is TRBV28, the J gene TRBJ1-2, with D hard to call. Trimming took 8 bases from V and 0 from J, leaving 10 bases between them. Per the germline V gene, CDR1 is MDHEN and CDR2 is SYDVKM. The CDR3 is 13 residues long. The DNA for the CDR3 is TGTGCCAGCGGGCAGCTACCTAACTATGGCTACACCTTC. Encoded protein: CASGQLPNYGYTF.

This clone has a single count. The chain combines TRBV21-1 with TRBJ2-7; the listed D gene, TRBD2, was not tested against the DNA. TRBV21-1 is flagged as a pseudogene. The CDR3 covers 13 residues. The CDR3: CASRQREGCEQYF. The CDR3 DNA is TGTGCCAGCAGACAGCGGGAGGGGTGCGAGCAGTACTTC.

This sequence joins TRBV7-9 and TRBJ2-4; no clear D. The ends were cut back, 1 base at V and 0 bases at J, with 7 bases in the middle. The CDR3 spans 15 residues. Per the germline V gene, CDR1 is SEHNR and CDR2 is FQNEAQ (reference sequence). The CDR3 nucleotides are TGTGCCAGCAGCTTAGGACACTTAGCCAAAAACATTCAGTACTTC. Encoded protein: CASSLGHLAKNIQYF.

V gene TRBV27 combines with J gene TRBJ2-3; 15 positions match TRBD2. The CDR3 has 18 residues. V dropped 5 bases and J dropped 6; count of bases not matched to a gene: 12. The germline gives CDR1 MNHEY, CDR2 SMNVEV (reference sequence). CDR3 nucleotides: TGTGCCAGCAGTGGGGTACGGACTAGCGGGAGGGCACGGGATACGCAGTATTTT. Protein sequence: CASSGVRTSGRARDTQYF.

The chain couples TRBV11-3 to TRBJ2-3, with TRBD2 matching 8 bases. After removal of 5 bases from V and 2 bases from J, the junction contained 6 bases not matched to a gene. Per the germline V gene, CDR1 is SGHNT and CDR2 is YENEEA. This CDR3 is 15 amino acids long. The DNA of the CDR3 is TGTGCCAGCAGCCGGGAGGGCCGGAACACAGATACGCAGTATTTT. Encoded protein: CASSREGRNTDTQYF.

The V call is TRBV27, the J call TRBJ1-2; 9 nucleotides align to TRBD1. The CDR3 loop spans 15 amino acids. Germline V gene data show CDR1 as MNHEY and CDR2 as SMNVEV (reference sequence). With 5 bases clipped from V and 1 base from J, the junction kept 5 bases outside the gene matches. For the CDR3, the DNA is TGTGCCAGCAGTCAACCGGGACAGGGTAACTATGGCTACACCTTC. It yields the protein CASSQPGQGNYGYTF.

The chain carries TRBV19 and TRBJ2-2, with a tentative D call TRBD2 (6 bases). Looked up from germline, CDR1 is LNHDA and CDR2 is SQIVND (reference sequence). Trimming shortened V by 7 bases and J by 4 bases, and 16 bases separated the two germline ends. There are 15 residues in the CDR3. This CDR3 is CASMGRDGRTGELFF. The CDR3 nucleotides read TGTGCCAGTATGGGGCGGGACGGTCGCACCGGGGAGCTGTTTTTT.

This clone was detected ten times or more. This chain joins TRBV7-3 and TRBJ1-2; the D gene is possibly TRBD1 (5 bases). Germline V CDR1 and CDR2: SGHTA, FQGTGA. This CDR3 comprises 13 residues. Trimming removed 4 bases at V and 7 bases at J, with 13 bases between. The CDR3 DNA reads as TGTGCCAGCAGCTCCCCAGGGCTCGTTGGCTACACCTTC. Protein: CASSSPGLVGYTF.

The genes are TRBV5-8 and TRBJ1-1, with D uncertain. The V end lost 0 bases, the J end lost 8 bases, and 11 bases lay between the germline ends. CDR3 length: 13 residues. CDR1 is SGHTS and CDR2 is YDEGEE in the germline V gene. CDR3: CASSLGGPIEAFF. The CDR3 nucleotides are TGTGCCAGCAGCTTGGGTGGACCGATCGAAGCTTTCTTT.

The J gene is TRBJ2-2, the V gene TRBV2, with 9 bases lining up with TRBD1. The V gene's germline CDR1 is SNHLY and CDR2 FYNNEI. There are 17 residues in the CDR3. Unmatched junction bases numbered 7, after V lost 2 bases and J lost 3 bases. The DNA for the CDR3 is TGTGCCAGCAGTGAATTTGGTTGGGACAGGGACACCGGGGAGCTGTTTTTT. Protein product: CASSEFGWDRDTGELFF.

This clone was observed at least ten times. A junction boundary mismatches the germline segment, possibly from a read error. The rearrangement joins TRBV5-1 to TRBJ2-7; a weak D match, TRBD2 (7 bases). The CDR3 is made up of 13 amino acids. Germline CDR1 reads SGHRS; CDR2 reads YFSETQ. In nucleotides, the CDR3 is TGCGCCAGCAGCTTGGAGGGGGGGCTAGAGGCCTCCTTC. Translating it yields CASSLEGGLEASF.

This chain uses TRBV27 with TRBJ2-1; 8 nucleotides align to TRBD1. Trimming cost V 4 bases and J 5 bases; bases outside gene matches: 4. There are 14 residues in the CDR3. Per the germline V gene, CDR1 is MNHEY and CDR2 is SMNVEV (reference sequence). In DNA, the CDR3 is TGTGCCAGCAGTTCCACGACAGGGGACAATGAGCAGTTCTTC. It specifies CASSSTTGDNEQFF.

Turning to this clone: A read error may be the cause here, since a much bigger clone is one base away. The sample contains more than one DNA sequence encoding this CDR3. This chain joins TRBV5-1 and TRBJ2-2; 7 bases fit TRBD2. The V gene's germline CDR1 is SGHRS and CDR2 YFSETQ. This CDR3 has 15 residues. Losses at the gene ends were 4 bases for V and 5 bases for J; bases not matched to a gene: 8. The CDR3 region has the DNA TGCGCCAGCAGCACACAGACCGGGGGGACCGGGGAGCTGTTTTTT. Its protein product is CASSTQTGGTGELFF.

The chain couples TRBV27 to TRBJ2-5, with 7 bases that match TRBD1. CDR1 is MNHEY, CDR2 SMNVEV, per germline (reference sequence). There are 16 residues in the CDR3. V shed 5 bases, J shed 2 bases, and the junction held 11 bases outside the gene matches. The DNA of the CDR3 is TGTGCCAGCAGTATAGGGGGACAGTGGGGGCAAGAGACCCAGTACTTC. Translating it yields CASSIGGQWGQETQYF.